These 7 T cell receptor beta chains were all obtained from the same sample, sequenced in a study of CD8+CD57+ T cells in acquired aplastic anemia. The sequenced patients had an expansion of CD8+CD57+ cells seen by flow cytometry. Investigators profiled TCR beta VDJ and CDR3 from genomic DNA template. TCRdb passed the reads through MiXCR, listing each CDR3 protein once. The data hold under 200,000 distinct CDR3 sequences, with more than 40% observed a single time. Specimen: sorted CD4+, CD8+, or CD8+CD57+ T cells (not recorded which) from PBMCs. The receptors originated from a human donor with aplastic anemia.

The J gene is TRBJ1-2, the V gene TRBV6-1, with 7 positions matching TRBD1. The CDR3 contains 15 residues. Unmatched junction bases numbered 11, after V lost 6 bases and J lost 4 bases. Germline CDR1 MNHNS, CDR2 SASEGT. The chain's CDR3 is CASSNPRQGIYGYTF. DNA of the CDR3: TGTGCCAGCAGCAACCCCCGACAGGGAATCTATGGCTACACCTTC.

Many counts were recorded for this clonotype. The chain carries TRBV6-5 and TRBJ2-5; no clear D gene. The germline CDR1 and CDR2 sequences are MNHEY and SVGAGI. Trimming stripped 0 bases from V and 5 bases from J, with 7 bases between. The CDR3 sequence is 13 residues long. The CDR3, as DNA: TGTGCCAGCAGTTACTCGGTCTCGGAGACCCAGTACTTC. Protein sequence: CASSYSVSETQYF.

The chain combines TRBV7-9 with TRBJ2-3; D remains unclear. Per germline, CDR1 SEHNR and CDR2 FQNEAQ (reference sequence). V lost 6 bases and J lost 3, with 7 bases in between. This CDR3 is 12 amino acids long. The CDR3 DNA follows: TGTGCCAGCAGATACTGGACAGATACGCAGTATTTT. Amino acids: CASRYWTDTQYF.

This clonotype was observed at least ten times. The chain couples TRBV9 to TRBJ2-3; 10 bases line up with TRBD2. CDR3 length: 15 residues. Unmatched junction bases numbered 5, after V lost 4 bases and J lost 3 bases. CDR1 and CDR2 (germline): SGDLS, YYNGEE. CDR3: CASSSSGSGTDTQYF. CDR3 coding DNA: TGTGCCAGCAGCTCTAGCGGGAGTGGTACAGATACGCAGTATTTT.

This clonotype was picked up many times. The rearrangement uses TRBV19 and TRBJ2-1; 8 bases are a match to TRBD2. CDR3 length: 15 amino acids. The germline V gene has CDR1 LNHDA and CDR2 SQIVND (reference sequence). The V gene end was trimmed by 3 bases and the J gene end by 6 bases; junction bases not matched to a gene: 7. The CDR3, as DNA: TGTGCCAGTAGTATGGTCGGGAGGGCCGCCAATGAGCAGTTCTTC. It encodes CASSMVGRAANEQFF. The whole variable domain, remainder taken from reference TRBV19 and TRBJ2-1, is DGGITQSPKYLFRKEGQNVTLSCEQNLNHDAMYWYRQDPGQGLRLIYYSQIVNDFQKGDIAEGYSVSREKKESFPLTVTSAQKNPTAFYLCASSMVGRAANEQFFGPGTRLTVL.

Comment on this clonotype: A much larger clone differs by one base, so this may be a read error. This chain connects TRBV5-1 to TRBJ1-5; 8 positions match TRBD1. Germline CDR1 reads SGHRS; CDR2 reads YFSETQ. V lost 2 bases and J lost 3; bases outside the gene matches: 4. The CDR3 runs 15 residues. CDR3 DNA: TGCGCCAGCAGCTTCGGGACAGGATACAATCAGCCCCAGCATTTT. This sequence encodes CASSFGTGYNQPQHF.

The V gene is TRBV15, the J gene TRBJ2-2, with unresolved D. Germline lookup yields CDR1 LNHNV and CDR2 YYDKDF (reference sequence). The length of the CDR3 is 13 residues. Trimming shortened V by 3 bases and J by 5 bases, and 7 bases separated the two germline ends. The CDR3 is CATSRPLTGELFF. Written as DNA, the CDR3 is TGTGCCACCAGCAGGCCCCTGACCGGGGAGCTGTTTTTT.